These 25 T cell receptor beta chains were sequenced from one sample in a study of blood T cells in healthy people across ages. A J-beta primer mix and a sample-barcoded 5' primer were used in a second PCR of roughly 6 to 12 cycles. In TCRdb, the 5' RACE reads were re-called with MiXCR into one record per CDR3 protein. The repertoire includes 1.2 million to 1.5 million distinct CDR3 sequences, about 40% of them detected once, and roughly 7.9% sits in the top ten. Material for sequencing was blood. These receptors were obtained from a woman younger than 30 in good health.

This clonotype was detected many times. The V gene is TRBV4-2, the J gene TRBJ2-3; 12 nucleotides align to TRBD2. This CDR3 spans 16 amino acids. Germline values: CDR1 LGHNA, CDR2 YNFKEQ. J was trimmed by 2 bases and V by 4 bases; bases with no gene match: 4. The CDR3, as DNA: TGTGCCAGCAGCCCTCGACTAGCGGGGGCCACAGATACGCAGTATTTT. This codes for CASSPRLAGATDTQYF.

This clonotype was seen only a few times. V usage is TRBV20-1 and J usage is TRBJ2-5; 10 bases match TRBD2. V shed 0 bases and J 0 bases; nucleotides not matched to a gene: 1. This CDR3 spans 15 amino acids. Looked up from germline, CDR1 is DFQATT and CDR2 is SNEGSKA (reference sequence). The CDR3, as DNA: TGCAGTGCTAGAGAACTAGCGGGGTACCAAGAGACCCAGTACTTC. This sequence encodes CSARELAGYQETQYF.

The V gene is TRBV10-3, the J gene TRBJ2-6; TRBD1 matches 7 bases. Germline-derived CDR1 and CDR2 are ENHRY and SYGVKD. The trim removed 1 base at V and 0 bases at J, leaving 12 bases unmatched. This CDR3 has 20 amino acids. The CDR3 is CAISEYGTGAKYSGANVLTF. CDR3 nucleotide sequence: TGTGCCATCAGTGAGTATGGAACAGGGGCGAAATACTCTGGGGCCAACGTCCTGACTTTC.

CDR3 coding DNA: TGCAGTGCCCAACCCAGACTAGCGGGAAACACAGATACGCAGTATTTT. Translation gives CSAQPRLAGNTDTQYF. This rearrangement joins TRBV20-1 to TRBJ2-3, with TRBD2 identical over 11 bases. Trimming at V came to 6 bases and at J to 2 bases, leaving 10 bases not matched to a gene. The CDR3 is 16 residues long. From germline, CDR1 is DFQATT and CDR2 SNEGSKA (reference sequence).

This clonotype was counted between two and nine times. J is TRBJ2-1 and V is TRBV5-1; D not certain. There are 11 residues in the CDR3. V shed 6 bases and J shed 6 bases, with 7 bases lying between them. Germline CDR1 is SGHRS and CDR2 is YFSETQ. CDR3 region: CASTSANEQFF. The DNA for the CDR3 is TGCGCCAGCACCTCTGCCAATGAGCAGTTCTTC. The whole variable domain, filled in from reference TRBV5-1 and TRBJ2-1, reads KAGVTQTPRYLIKTRGQQVTLSCSPISGHRSVSWYQQTPGQGLQFLFEYFSETQRNKGNFPGRFSGRQFSNSRSEMNVSTLELGDSALYLCASTSANEQFFGPGTRLTVL.

This clonotype was seen only a few times. V is TRBV2 and J is TRBJ2-1; D might be TRBD2 (6 bases). The germline V and J ends were trimmed by 6 bases and 8 bases, with 20 bases remaining between them. The germline V gene has CDR1 SNHLY and CDR2 FYNNEI. The CDR3 loop spans 15 amino acids. In nucleotides, the CDR3 is TGTGCCAGCAGGGGGACTTCCGCACCTTGGGATGAGCAGTTCTTC. This gives the protein CASRGTSAPWDEQFF.

This sequence joins TRBV3-1 and TRBJ2-1; D remains ambiguous. Germline V gives CDR1 LGHDT, CDR2 YNNKEL (reference sequence). The CDR3 consists of 16 residues. The germline V and J ends were trimmed by 0 bases and 4 bases, with 13 bases remaining between them. As DNA, the CDR3 is TGTGCCAGCAGCCAAGACGACACGGGCAGATACAATGAGCAGTTCTTC. Its protein is CASSQDDTGRYNEQFF.

The chain recombines TRBV12-3 or TRBV12-4 with TRBJ2-1, with D possibly matching TRBD2 (6 bases). Trimming removed 4 bases from V and 1 base from J, with 11 bases in between. The CDR3 runs 15 residues. The CDR3 nucleotides are TGTGCCAGCAGTTCTAGGAGGGCGTCCTACAATGAGCAGTTCTTC. It specifies CASSSRRASYNEQFF.

Turning to this clonotype: Just one base apart from a much larger clone, this may be a read error. V is TRBV4-2 and J is TRBJ2-7; D tentatively reads TRBD1 or TRBD2 (5 bases each). Germline V lookup: CDR1 LGHNA, CDR2 YNFKEQ. The CDR3 is made up of 16 amino acids. CDR3 residues: CASGQDATGQIYEQYF. The CDR3, as DNA: TGTGCCAGCGGCCAAGATGCAACGGGGCAGATCTACGAGCAGTACTTC.

The CDR3 region is CASTLTVINSPLHF. CDR3 nucleotide sequence: TGTGCCAGCACCTTGACAGTTATCAATTCACCCCTCCACTTT. The chain recombines TRBV7-2 with TRBJ1-6; D might be TRBD1 (5 bases). Germline CDR1 reads SGHTA; CDR2 reads FQGNSA. CDR3 length: 14 residues. V lost 7 bases and J 7 bases, leaving 14 bases between the germline ends.

This chain uses TRBV3-1 with TRBJ2-5, with D perhaps matching TRBD2 (5 bases). V lost 0 bases and J lost 11, with 19 bases in between. This CDR3 is built from 15 residues. Germline values: CDR1 LGHDT, CDR2 YNNKEL (reference sequence). DNA of the CDR3: TGTGCCAGCAGCCAAGATGCGCGGACTTACAATGAGCAGTACTTC. Translating gives CASSQDARTYNEQYF.

This clonotype has more than one count but fewer than ten. The genes are TRBV5-1 and TRBJ1-6; a possible D gene is TRBD1 (5 bases). V was trimmed by 0 bases and J by 7 bases, leaving 20 bases between them. CDR3 length: 18 residues. Per the germline V gene, CDR1 is SGHRS and CDR2 is YFSETQ. For the CDR3, the DNA is TGCGCCAGCAGCTTGGTAGGGACCAGAGAAGGTTGGAATTCACCCCTCCACTTT. Translation gives CASSLVGTREGWNSPLHF.

V is TRBV11-1 and J is TRBJ1-4; the D is unclear. Trimming shortened V by 1 base and J by 10 bases, and 10 bases separated the two germline ends. Germline loops: CDR1 SGHAT, CDR2 FQDESV (reference sequence). CDR3 size: 13 residues. This CDR3 reads CASSLGADRKLFF. CDR3 coding DNA: TGTGCCAGCAGCTTAGGTGCGGACCGAAAACTGTTTTTT.

Note on this clonotype: One junction end disagrees with the germline gene, perhaps due to a read error. The V call is TRBV20-1, the J call TRBJ1-1, with a possible D match to TRBD1 (6 bases). CDR1 and CDR2 from the germline V gene are DFQATT and SNEGSKA (reference sequence). The CDR3 length is 14 residues. CDR3 in amino acids: CSARVQGFGTVAFF. The DNA for the CDR3 is TGCAGTGCTAGAGTTCAGGGGTTTGGCACTGTAGCTTTCTTT.

This clonotype has just a few counts. The chain combines TRBV6-6 with TRBJ2-7; weak D call: TRBD1 (5 bases). V was clipped by 10 bases and J by 2 bases, with 21 bases between them. Per the germline V gene, CDR1 is MNHNY and CDR2 is SVGAGI (reference sequence). The CDR3 runs to 15 residues. As DNA, the CDR3 is TGTGCCACCATGGACAAGGTTCAAGGACCCTACGAGCAGTACTTC. Protein: CATMDKVQGPYEQYF.

The chain carries TRBV29-1 and TRBJ2-1; D remains unclear. Judging by the DNA end, TRBJ2-7 fits better; the J call may be wrong. The germline CDR1 and CDR2 sequences are SQVTM and ANQGSEA. CDR3 length: 10 residues. The CDR3 DNA follows: TGCAGCGTCCAGACAAATGAGCAGTACTTC. This gives the protein CSVQTNEQYF.

This clonotype was seen ten or more times. The V gene is TRBV5-1, the J gene TRBJ2-3, with TRBD2 matching 8 bases. With V trimmed by 7 bases and J by 2 bases, 3 bases remained unmatched. Germline V gives CDR1 SGHRS, CDR2 YFSETQ. The CDR3 is made up of 13 amino acids. As DNA, the CDR3 is TGCGCCAGCCAGCGGGGGTCCACAGATACGCAGTATTTT. This translates into CASQRGSTDTQYF.

The CDR3 reads CSERGPDPYGYTF. In DNA form, the CDR3 reads TGCAGTGAGCGAGGTCCAGACCCCTATGGCTACACCTTC. The V call is TRBV20-1, the J call TRBJ1-2; D is unresolved. Germline CDR1 reads DFQATT; CDR2 reads SNEGSKA (reference sequence). The CDR3 length is 13 residues. V was clipped by 7 bases and J by 4 bases, with 16 bases between them.

This clonotype appeared a few times. This rearrangement joins TRBV5-1 to TRBJ2-1, with D perhaps TRBD1 or TRBD2 (5 bases each). Per germline, CDR1 SGHRS and CDR2 YFSETQ. The CDR3 sequence is 14 residues long. V lost 4 bases, J lost 5 bases, and 13 bases lay in between. The chain's CDR3 is CASSPGRSNNEQFF. In DNA, the CDR3 is TGCGCCAGCAGCCCGGGACGGTCCAACAATGAGCAGTTCTTC.

This chain uses TRBV5-1 with TRBJ2-7, with TRBD1 identical over 9 bases. The CDR3 totals 17 residues. CDR1 is SGHRS and CDR2 is YFSETQ in the germline V gene. The V segment lost 4 bases and the J segment 1 base; nucleotides outside the gene matches: 12. The DNA for the CDR3 is TGCGCCAGCAGCGATCAGGGAACGGGACAGGGTTCCTACGAGCAGTACTTC. Translated: CASSDQGTGQGSYEQYF.

This chain joins TRBV6-5 and TRBJ1-1; 9 positions agree with TRBD1. Per germline, CDR1 MNHEY and CDR2 SVGAGI. This CDR3 spans 14 amino acids. V gave up 2 bases and J gave up 3 bases; unmatched junction bases: 1. The DNA for the CDR3 is TGTGCCAGCAGTTACGACAGGGGGGACACTGAAGCTTTCTTT. Protein: CASSYDRGDTEAFF.

This chain uses TRBV27 with TRBJ2-3; 14 bases fit TRBD2. This CDR3 spans 17 amino acids. With V trimmed by 5 bases and J by 3 bases, 7 bases remained unmatched. Germline V CDR1 and CDR2: MNHEY, SMNVEV (reference sequence). The DNA for the CDR3 is TGTGCCAGCAGTCTAAATGGACTAGCGGGGGGTACAGATACGCAGTATTTT. It specifies CASSLNGLAGGTDTQYF.

The chain is built from TRBV4-1 and TRBJ2-2; D ambiguous. Germline lookup yields CDR1 MGHRA and CDR2 YSYEKL. The CDR3 is made up of 16 amino acids. The V gene lost 1 base and the J gene lost 5 bases, with 14 bases spanning the gap. The CDR3 spells CASSQAPRDRTGELFF. The CDR3 region has the DNA TGCGCCAGCAGCCAAGCACCAAGGGATAGGACCGGGGAGCTGTTTTTT.

This clonotype was observed a handful of times. The chain carries TRBV6-1 and TRBJ1-5; D gene uncertain. The CDR3 sequence is 16 residues long. Germline values: CDR1 MNHNS, CDR2 SASEGT. The ends were cut back, 8 bases at V and 3 bases at J, with 20 bases in the middle. CDR3 nucleotides: TGTGCCAGCCGAGAGGTAGCCTGGGCTTACAATCAGCCCCAGCATTTT. Protein product: CASREVAWAYNQPQHF.

This clonotype was detected once. The gene calls are TRBV15 and TRBJ2-5; possibly TRBD1 or TRBD2 for D (5 bases each). V lost 1 base, J lost 11 bases, and 23 bases lay in between. Germline CDR1 is LNHNV and CDR2 is YYDKDF (reference sequence). This CDR3 is 16 amino acids long. CDR3: CATSRGGKASYNEQYF. CDR3 in DNA: TGTGCCACCAGCAGAGGGGGGAAAGCGTCATACAATGAGCAGTACTTC.